This is a list of T cell receptor beta chains from one sample in a study of CD8+CD57+ T cells in acquired aplastic anemia. Using its own MiXCR run on the reads, TCRdb lists one record per CDR3 protein. Among fewer than 250,000 distinct CDR3 sequences, less than 60% were seen once, and the ten largest hold just under 20%. Sequencing was performed on sorted CD4+, CD8+, or CD8+CD57+ T cells (not recorded which) from PBMCs. Source of these receptors: a human donor with aplastic anemia. The CDR3 runs from the conserved cysteine through the conserved F or W. D genes are given only for firm matches. Clone size is stated in some rows and not others, as once, few, many or a class when expanded.

v_gene: TRBV2
d_gene: TRBD2
j_gene: TRBJ2-3
len: 18
abundance: NA
CDR3nt: TGTGCCAGCAGTGTTCCTAGCGGGGGGAGACGGGGAGGCGGTACGCAGTATTTT
CDR3aa: CASSVPSGGRRGGGTQYF

v_gene: TRBV7-9
d_gene: TRBD1
j_gene: TRBJ1-4
len: 16
abundance: many
CDR3nt: TGTGCCAGCAGCTTAGGGACTCAGGGGGGTAATGAAAAACTGTTTTTT
CDR3aa: CASSLGTQGGNEKLFF

v_gene: TRBV20-1
d_gene: TRBD1
j_gene: TRBJ1-2
len: 17
abundance: many
CDR3nt: TGCAGTGCTGAGGGACAGGCTAAGGGGATGTCTAACTATGGCTACACCTTC
CDR3aa: CSAEGQAKGMSNYGYTF

v_gene: TRBV20-1
d_gene: TRBD1
j_gene: TRBJ1-5
len: 16
abundance: many
CDR3nt: TGCAGTGCTAGACCGGGACAGGGAAGGGGCAATCAGCCCCAGCATTTT
CDR3aa: CSARPGQGRGNQPQHF

v_gene: TRBV9
d_gene: TRBD1
j_gene: TRBJ1-5
len: 18
abundance: many
CDR3nt: TGTGCCAGCAGCGTATCTCCGCCCAGGGGGGACAGGGATCAGCCCCAGCATTTT
CDR3aa: CASSVSPPRGDRDQPQHF

v_gene: TRBV7-6
d_gene: NA
j_gene: TRBJ2-3
len: 13
abundance: few
CDR3nt: TGTGCCAGCAGCTTAGATTGGGGGGGCACGCAGTATTTT
CDR3aa: CASSLDWGGTQYF

v_gene: TRBV7-9
d_gene: NA
j_gene: TRBJ1-5
len: 13
abundance: NA
CDR3nt: TGTGCCAGCAGCTCAAGGACGGATCAGCCCCAGCATTTT
CDR3aa: CASSSRTDQPQHF

v_gene: TRBV18
d_gene: NA
j_gene: TRBJ1-1
len: 16
abundance: few
CDR3nt: TGTGCCAGCTCCCAACAGGGTACTCCGTCGGGCACTGAAGCTTTCTTT
CDR3aa: CASSQQGTPSGTEAFF

v_gene: TRBV6-1
d_gene: NA
j_gene: TRBJ1-3
len: 15
abundance: many
CDR3nt: TGTGCCAGCAATACGGGAGGGGTTGCTGGAAACACCATATATTTT
CDR3aa: CASNTGGVAGNTIYF

v_gene: TRBV7-9
d_gene: NA
j_gene: TRBJ1-2
len: 14
abundance: many
CDR3nt: TGTGCCAGCAGCTTAGCAGGGGGGGAAAATGGCTACACCTTC
CDR3aa: CASSLAGGENGYTF

v_gene: TRBV2
d_gene: NA
j_gene: TRBJ1-1
len: 15
abundance: many
CDR3nt: TGTGCCAGCAGTGAAGGGGGCACCATGAACACTGAAGCTTTCTTT
CDR3aa: CASSEGGTMNTEAFF

v_gene: TRBV19
d_gene: NA
j_gene: TRBJ1-1
len: 14
abundance: many
CDR3nt: TGTGCCAGTAGCTTCCTTTCCTCGAACACTGAAGCTTTCTTT
CDR3aa: CASSFLSSNTEAFF

v_gene: TRBV10-1
d_gene: TRBD1
j_gene: TRBJ2-1
len: 17
abundance: NA
CDR3nt: TGCGCCAGCAGTGCTACAGGGGGTATCGGCTCCTACAATGAGCAGTTCTTC
CDR3aa: CASSATGGIGSYNEQFF

v_gene: TRBV5-1
d_gene: NA
j_gene: TRBJ1-3
len: 15
abundance: many
CDR3nt: TGCGCCAGCAGCGACAAGGGCTTCTCTGGAAACACCATATATTTT
CDR3aa: CASSDKGFSGNTIYF

v_gene: TRBV20-1
d_gene: NA
j_gene: TRBJ1-1
len: 12
abundance: NA
CDR3nt: TGCAGTGCACCGGGCTCGGACACTGAAGCTTTCTTT
CDR3aa: CSAPGSDTEAFF

v_gene: TRBV2
d_gene: TRBD2
j_gene: TRBJ2-3
len: 14
abundance: NA
CDR3nt: TGTGCCAGCAGAACTAGCGTCGCGCGAGATACGCAGTATTTT
CDR3aa: CASRTSVARDTQYF

v_gene: TRBV6-4
d_gene: TRBD2
j_gene: TRBJ2-3
len: 15
abundance: many
CDR3nt: TGTGCCAGCAGTGACACGACTAGCGGCACAGATACGCAGTATTTT
CDR3aa: CASSDTTSGTDTQYF

v_gene: TRBV5-1
d_gene: NA
j_gene: TRBJ2-2
len: 14
abundance: NA
CDR3nt: TGCGCCAGCAGCCCGAACTTGAACACCGGGGAGCTGTTTTTT
CDR3aa: CASSPNLNTGELFF

v_gene: TRBV20-1
d_gene: NA
j_gene: TRBJ1-4
len: 15
abundance: many
CDR3nt: TGCAGTGCTAGAGATGGTGGGACGGGTGGGGAAAAACTGTTTTTT
CDR3aa: CSARDGGTGGEKLFF

v_gene: TRBV11-2
d_gene: NA
j_gene: TRBJ2-7
len: 13
abundance: many
CDR3nt: TGTGCCAGCAGCGCGGACAGATCCTACGAGCAGTACTTC
CDR3aa: CASSADRSYEQYF

v_gene: TRBV5-8
d_gene: NA
j_gene: TRBJ2-2
len: 18
abundance: many
CDR3nt: TGTGCCAGCAGTCCTGACATCGCCGCTTTCTCGAACACCGGGGAGCTGTTTTTT
CDR3aa: CASSPDIAAFSNTGELFF

v_gene: TRBV20-1
d_gene: TRBD1
j_gene: TRBJ1-2
len: 10
abundance: medium-sized
CDR3nt: TGCAGTGCTCGGACAGGCGGTCTTTCCTTC
CDR3aa: CSARTGGLSF

v_gene: TRBV25-1
d_gene: NA
j_gene: TRBJ2-3
len: 15
abundance: NA
CDR3nt: TGTGCCAGCAGTGACCGGGCGGGGGCTAGGGATACGCAGTATTTT
CDR3aa: CASSDRAGARDTQYF

v_gene: TRBV10-3
d_gene: NA
j_gene: TRBJ1-2
len: 14
abundance: NA
CDR3nt: TGTGCCATCACCCCGGAGGGGATGGGCTATGGCTACACCTTC
CDR3aa: CAITPEGMGYGYTF

v_gene: TRBV2
d_gene: NA
j_gene: TRBJ2-7
len: 12
abundance: many
CDR3nt: TGTGCCAGCAGTGCCCTTACCTACGAGCAGTACTTC
CDR3aa: CASSALTYEQYF

v_gene: TRBV15
d_gene: NA
j_gene: TRBJ1-1
len: 15
abundance: NA
CDR3nt: TGTGCTACCAGCCAGGGTAAAGGGCTTCCCACTGAAGCTTTCTTT
CDR3aa: CATSQGKGLPTEAFF

v_gene: TRBV20-1
d_gene: TRBD2
j_gene: TRBJ2-3
len: 13
abundance: many
CDR3nt: TGCAGTGCTAGAGGCGGGGGTGCAGATACGCAGTATTTT
CDR3aa: CSARGGGADTQYF

v_gene: TRBV6-2/TRBV6-3
d_gene: TRBD2
j_gene: TRBJ2-1
len: 17
abundance: NA
CDR3nt: TGTGCCAGCAGTTACTCCCCAGCGGGGGGGTTGTACAATGGGCAGTTCTTC
CDR3aa: CASSYSPAGGLYNGQFF

v_gene: TRBV12-3/TRBV12-4
d_gene: NA
j_gene: TRBJ1-2
len: 14
abundance: NA
CDR3nt: TGTGCCAGCAGTCTCCGGGACGCCGGACATGGCTACACCTTC
CDR3aa: CASSLRDAGHGYTF

v_gene: TRBV5-6
d_gene: NA
j_gene: TRBJ2-7
len: 15
abundance: NA
CDR3nt: TGTGCCAGCAGCTTGGGGGTAGGGGGCTCCTACGAGCAGTACTTC
CDR3aa: CASSLGVGGSYEQYF

v_gene: TRBV7-8
d_gene: NA
j_gene: TRBJ1-6
len: 19
abundance: NA
CDR3nt: TGTGCCAGCAGCACGAATTACAGAGACCCAAGCTCCTATAATTCACCCCTCCACTTT
CDR3aa: CASSTNYRDPSSYNSPLHF

v_gene: TRBV3-1
d_gene: NA
j_gene: TRBJ2-3
len: 14
abundance: NA
CDR3nt: TGTGCCAGCAGCCAAGATGCGAGCACAGATACGCAGTATTTT
CDR3aa: CASSQDASTDTQYF

v_gene: TRBV7-9
d_gene: TRBD2
j_gene: TRBJ2-5
len: 13
abundance: NA
CDR3nt: TGTGCCAGCAGCGGGGGGGGGATGGGTGAGCAGTACTTC
CDR3aa: CASSGGGMGEQYF

v_gene: TRBV24-1
d_gene: NA
j_gene: TRBJ1-1
len: 13
abundance: NA
CDR3nt: TGTGCCACCAGTGATGCCAGGGGCAGGGAAGCTTTCTTT
CDR3aa: CATSDARGREAFF

v_gene: TRBV25-1
d_gene: NA
j_gene: TRBJ1-2
len: 15
abundance: few
CDR3nt: TGTGCCAGCAGTGATGGGGGACGAGGAAGTCCAGGCTACACCTTC
CDR3aa: CASSDGGRGSPGYTF

v_gene: TRBV10-3
d_gene: TRBD1
j_gene: TRBJ1-1
len: 13
abundance: NA
CDR3nt: TGTGCCATCAGCGGAGATCGGGACAGGGAAGCTTTCTTT
CDR3aa: CAISGDRDREAFF

v_gene: TRBV9
d_gene: TRBD2
j_gene: TRBJ2-1
len: 19
abundance: few
CDR3nt: TGTGCCAGCAGCGTAGGGGTAGGCTTGGGGGGGAGCTCCTACAATGAGCAGTTCTTC
CDR3aa: CASSVGVGLGGSSYNEQFF

v_gene: TRBV10-3
d_gene: TRBD2
j_gene: TRBJ2-7
len: 13
abundance: many
CDR3nt: TGTGCCATCGGGACGGGGGGGGACTACGAGCAGTACTTC
CDR3aa: CAIGTGGDYEQYF

v_gene: TRBV19
d_gene: NA
j_gene: TRBJ1-2
len: 15
abundance: NA
CDR3nt: TGTGCCAGCAGCTTAAGCCGGGACGGAGCCCGCAGCTACACCTTC
CDR3aa: CASSLSRDGARSYTF

v_gene: TRBV2
d_gene: NA
j_gene: TRBJ1-2
len: 13
abundance: NA
CDR3nt: TGTGCCAGCAGTGAATACCCTCTGAGCGGCTACACCTTC
CDR3aa: CASSEYPLSGYTF

v_gene: TRBV5-1
d_gene: NA
j_gene: TRBJ2-1
len: 13
abundance: many
CDR3nt: TGCGCCAGCAGCTTGAACGGATTCAATGAGCAGTTCTTC
CDR3aa: CASSLNGFNEQFF

v_gene: TRBV25-1
d_gene: NA
j_gene: TRBJ1-4
len: 14
abundance: once
CDR3nt: TGTGCCAGCAGTGAATTTGGACTTGCGGGAAAACTGTTTTTT
CDR3aa: CASSEFGLAGKLFF

v_gene: TRBV2
d_gene: TRBD1
j_gene: TRBJ2-1
len: 16
abundance: NA
CDR3nt: TGTGCCAGCACCCGATTAGGACAGGGGGCTAGGAATGAGCAGTTCTTC
CDR3aa: CASTRLGQGARNEQFF

v_gene: TRBV20-1
d_gene: TRBD1
j_gene: TRBJ1-5
len: 13
abundance: many
CDR3nt: TGCAGTGCTAGAGGGACAGGGAATCAGCCCCAGCATTTT
CDR3aa: CSARGTGNQPQHF

v_gene: TRBV7-9
d_gene: TRBD1
j_gene: TRBJ2-2
len: 14
abundance: NA
CDR3nt: TGTGCCAGCATCTTAATCACAGGGGCCGGGGAGCTGTTTTTT
CDR3aa: CASILITGAGELFF

v_gene: TRBV24-1
d_gene: NA
j_gene: TRBJ1-2
len: 13
abundance: few
CDR3nt: TGTGCCACCAGTGACACGGACCGGGGTGGCTACACCTTC
CDR3aa: CATSDTDRGGYTF

v_gene: TRBV20-1
d_gene: NA
j_gene: TRBJ1-5
len: 12
abundance: NA
CDR3nt: TGCAGTGCTAGCAAGGCAAATCAGCCCCAGCATTTT
CDR3aa: CSASKANQPQHF

v_gene: TRBV24-1
d_gene: TRBD2
j_gene: TRBJ2-3
len: 15
abundance: NA
CDR3nt: TGTGCCACCAGTGTGGGGCGGGGGGCCTCAGATACGCAGTATTTT
CDR3aa: CATSVGRGASDTQYF

v_gene: TRBV20-1
d_gene: NA
j_gene: TRBJ2-1
len: 15
abundance: once
CDR3nt: TGCAGTGCTAGAGTCGCGGCAGGCCGACACAATGAGCAGTTCTTC
CDR3aa: CSARVAAGRHNEQFF

v_gene: TRBV7-9
d_gene: TRBD1
j_gene: TRBJ2-7
len: 15
abundance: NA
CDR3nt: TGTGCCAGCAGCTTATTACCGGGACAGGGGTTGGAGCAGTACTTC
CDR3aa: CASSLLPGQGLEQYF

v_gene: TRBV9
d_gene: TRBD2
j_gene: TRBJ2-5
len: 19
abundance: many
CDR3nt: TGTGCCAGCAGCTACGGGACTAGCGGGGCCGTTAAACTTCAAGAGACCCAGTACTTC
CDR3aa: CASSYGTSGAVKLQETQYF

v_gene: TRBV29-1
d_gene: NA
j_gene: TRBJ2-1
len: 13
abundance: NA
CDR3nt: TGCAGCGTTGAACCCACCACATCCAATGAGCAGTTCTTC
CDR3aa: CSVEPTTSNEQFF

v_gene: TRBV29-1
d_gene: TRBD1
j_gene: TRBJ2-3
len: 12
abundance: many
CDR3nt: TGCAGCGCCCGGACAGGGGCGGATACGCAGTATTTT
CDR3aa: CSARTGADTQYF

v_gene: TRBV29-1
d_gene: TRBD1
j_gene: TRBJ1-4
len: 14
abundance: NA
CDR3nt: TGCAGCGTTGTAGTGGGACAGACTAATGAAAAACTGTTTTTT
CDR3aa: CSVVVGQTNEKLFF

v_gene: TRBV7-9
d_gene: NA
j_gene: TRBJ2-3
len: 14
abundance: once
CDR3nt: TGCGCCAGCAGCCAAGGTCCCTCCACAGATACGCAGTATTTT
CDR3aa: CASSQGPSTDTQYF

v_gene: TRBV5-6
d_gene: NA
j_gene: TRBJ2-3
len: 11
abundance: NA
CDR3nt: TGTGCCAGCACCCGCGGAGATACGCAGTATTTT
CDR3aa: CASTRGDTQYF

v_gene: TRBV28
d_gene: NA
j_gene: TRBJ1-1
len: 14
abundance: many
CDR3nt: TGTGCCAGCAGTCCGTCCGACCGACTCAGGGAAGCTTTCTTT
CDR3aa: CASSPSDRLREAFF

v_gene: TRBV12-3/TRBV12-4
d_gene: NA
j_gene: TRBJ2-1
len: 13
abundance: few
CDR3nt: TGTGCCAGCAGTTTATTCAGGGCTAATGAGCAGTTCTTC
CDR3aa: CASSLFRANEQFF

v_gene: TRBV15
d_gene: TRBD1
j_gene: TRBJ2-1
len: 15
abundance: many
CDR3nt: TGTGCCACCAGCAGACCCGGGACAGGGAAGATTGAGCAGTTCTTC
CDR3aa: CATSRPGTGKIEQFF